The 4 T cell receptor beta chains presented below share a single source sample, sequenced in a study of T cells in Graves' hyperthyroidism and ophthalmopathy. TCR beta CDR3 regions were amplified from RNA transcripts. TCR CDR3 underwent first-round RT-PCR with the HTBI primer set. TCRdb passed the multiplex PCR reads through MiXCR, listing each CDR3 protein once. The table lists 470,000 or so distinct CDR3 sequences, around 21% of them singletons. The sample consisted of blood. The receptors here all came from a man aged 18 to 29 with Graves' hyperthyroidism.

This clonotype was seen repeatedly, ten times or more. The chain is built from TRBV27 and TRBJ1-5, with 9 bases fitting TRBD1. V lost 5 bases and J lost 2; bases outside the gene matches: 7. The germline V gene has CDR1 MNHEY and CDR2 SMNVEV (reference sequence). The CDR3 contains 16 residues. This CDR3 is CASSNSRTGGNQPQHF. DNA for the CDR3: TGTGCCAGCAGTAACTCAAGGACAGGGGGCAATCAGCCCCAGCATTTT.

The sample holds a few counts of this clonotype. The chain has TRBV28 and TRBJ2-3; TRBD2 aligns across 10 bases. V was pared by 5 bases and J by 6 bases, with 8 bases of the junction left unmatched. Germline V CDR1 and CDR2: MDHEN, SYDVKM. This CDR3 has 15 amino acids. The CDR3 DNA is TGTGCCAGCAGTCTTAGCGGGGGGTCAGGGGATACGCAGTATTTT. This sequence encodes CASSLSGGSGDTQYF. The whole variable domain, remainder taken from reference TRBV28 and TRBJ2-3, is DVKVTQSSRYLVKRTGEKVFLECVQDMDHENMFWYRQDPGLGLRLIYFSYDVKMKEKGDIPEGYSVSREKKERFSLILESASTNQTSMYLCASSLSGGSGDTQYFGPGTRLTVL.

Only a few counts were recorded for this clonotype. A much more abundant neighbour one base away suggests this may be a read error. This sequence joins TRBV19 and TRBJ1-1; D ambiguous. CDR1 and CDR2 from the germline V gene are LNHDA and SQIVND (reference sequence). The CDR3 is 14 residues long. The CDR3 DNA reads TGTGCCAGTAGCCGATCCTGGATGAACACTGAAGCTTGCTTT. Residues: CASSRSWMNTEACF.

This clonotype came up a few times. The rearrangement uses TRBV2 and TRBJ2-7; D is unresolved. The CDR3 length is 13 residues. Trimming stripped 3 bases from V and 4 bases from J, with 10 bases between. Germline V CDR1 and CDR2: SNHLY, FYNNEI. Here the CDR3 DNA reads TGTGCCAGCAGTGAGGGCCTGAATTACGAGCAGTACTTC. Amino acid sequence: CASSEGLNYEQYF.